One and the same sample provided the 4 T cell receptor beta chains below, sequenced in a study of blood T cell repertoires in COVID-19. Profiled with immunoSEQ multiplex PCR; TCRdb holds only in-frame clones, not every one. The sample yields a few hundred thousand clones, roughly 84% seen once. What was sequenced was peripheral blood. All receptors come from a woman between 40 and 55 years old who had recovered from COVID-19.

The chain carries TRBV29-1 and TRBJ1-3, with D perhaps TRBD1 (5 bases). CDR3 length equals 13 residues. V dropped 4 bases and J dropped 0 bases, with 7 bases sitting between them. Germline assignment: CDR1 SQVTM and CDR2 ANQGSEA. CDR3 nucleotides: TGCAGCGTTGGACAGAACTCTGGAAACACCATATATTTT. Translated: CSVGQNSGNTIYF.

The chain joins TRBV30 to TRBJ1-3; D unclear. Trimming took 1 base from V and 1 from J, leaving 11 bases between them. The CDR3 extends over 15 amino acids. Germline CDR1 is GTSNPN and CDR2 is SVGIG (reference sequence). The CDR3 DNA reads TGTGCCTGGAGTGATTTGGGCGTTTCTGGAAACACCATATATTTT. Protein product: CAWSDLGVSGNTIYF.

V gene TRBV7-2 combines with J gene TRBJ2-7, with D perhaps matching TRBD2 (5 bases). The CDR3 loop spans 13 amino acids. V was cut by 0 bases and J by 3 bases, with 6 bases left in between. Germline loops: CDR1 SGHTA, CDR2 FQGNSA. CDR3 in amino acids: CASSLAADYEQYF. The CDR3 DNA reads TGTGCCAGCAGCTTAGCAGCGGACTACGAGCAGTACTTC.

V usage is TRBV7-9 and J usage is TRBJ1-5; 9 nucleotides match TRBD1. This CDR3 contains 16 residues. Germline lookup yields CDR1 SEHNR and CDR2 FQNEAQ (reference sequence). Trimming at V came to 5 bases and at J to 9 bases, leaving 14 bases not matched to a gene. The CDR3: CASSTSGTGSFGPQHF. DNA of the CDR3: TGTGCCAGCAGCACATCCGGGACAGGGAGCTTTGGGCCCCAGCATTTT.